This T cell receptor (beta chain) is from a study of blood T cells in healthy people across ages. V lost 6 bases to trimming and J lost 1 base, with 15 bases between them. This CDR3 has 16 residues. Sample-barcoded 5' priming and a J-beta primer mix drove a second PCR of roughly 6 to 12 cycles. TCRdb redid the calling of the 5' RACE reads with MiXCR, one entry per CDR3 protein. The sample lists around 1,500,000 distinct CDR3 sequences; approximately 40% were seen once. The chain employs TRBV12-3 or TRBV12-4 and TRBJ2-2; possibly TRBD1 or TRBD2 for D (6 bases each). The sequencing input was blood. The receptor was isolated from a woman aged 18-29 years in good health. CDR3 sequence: CASRVFGGLNTGELFF. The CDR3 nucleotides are TGTGCCAGCAGGGTCTTCGGGGGCCTGAACACCGGGGAGCTGTTTTTT.